These 27 T cell receptor beta chains originate from one sample sequenced in a study of T cells in localized non-small cell lung cancer. The assay was immunoSEQ multiplex PCR, and TCRdb's table has in-frame clones only and misses some. The table has about 82,000 clones, roughly 80% seen once. The starting material was PBMCs, obtained before any cancer treatment. Receptors originate from a man aged 40 to 70 with stage II squamous cell lung carcinoma.

This sequence joins TRBV9 and TRBJ1-5; no clear D. The CDR3 runs 15 residues. The V gene lost 0 bases and the J gene lost 5 bases, with 12 bases spanning the gap. CDR1 and CDR2 (germline): SGDLS, YYNGEE. CDR3 sequence reads: CASSVDGQTYQPQHF. The CDR3 coding sequence is TGTGCCAGCAGCGTAGATGGCCAAACTTATCAGCCCCAGCATTTT.

The table lists this clone with a few counts. The CDR3 DNA follows: TGTGCCAGCAGCCAATGGGGACAGGGGGCTGAAAAACTGTTTTTT. This translates into CASSQWGQGAEKLFF. The chain links TRBV5-6 to TRBJ1-4, with 12 bases fitting TRBD1. Trimming removed 4 bases from V and 7 bases from J; junction bases left unmatched: 5. From germline, CDR1 is SGHDT and CDR2 YYEEEE. The CDR3 spans 15 residues.

This chain uses TRBV19 with TRBJ2-1; TRBD1 matches at 10 bases. CDR3 length: 15 amino acids. Germline V lookup: CDR1 LNHDA, CDR2 SQIVND (reference sequence). V lost 4 bases to trimming and J lost 4 bases; unmatched junction nucleotides: 4. The CDR3 nucleotides are TGTGCCAGTAGTACAGGACAGGGGGGGTACAATGAGCAGTTCTTC. Translating gives CASSTGQGGYNEQFF. The variable domain in full, completed from reference TRBV19 and TRBJ2-1, reads DGGITQSPKYLFRKEGQNVTLSCEQNLNHDAMYWYRQDPGQGLRLIYYSQIVNDFQKGDIAEGYSVSREKKESFPLTVTSAQKNPTAFYLCASSTGQGGYNEQFFGPGTRLTVL.

V is TRBV5-5 and J is TRBJ2-2; 7 nucleotides line up with TRBD2. Germline V gene data show CDR1 as SGHKS and CDR2 as YYEKEE (reference sequence). Trimming took 3 bases from V and 5 from J; bases not matched to a gene: 10. The CDR3 covers 16 residues. CDR3 loop: CASSSLSGTPTGELFF. The CDR3 DNA follows: TGTGCCAGCAGCTCTCTAAGCGGGACCCCGACCGGGGAGCTGTTTTTT.

The chain employs TRBV4-2 and TRBJ2-3; D remains unclear. Trimming pared 8 bases from V and 3 bases from J, leaving 6 bases between. Germline CDR1 and CDR2: LGHNA and YNFKEQ. The CDR3 consists of 11 residues. This chain's CDR3 is CASSSTDTQYF. The CDR3 region has the DNA TGTGCCAGCTCGAGTACAGATACGCAGTATTTT.

The J gene is TRBJ2-3, the V gene TRBV5-4, with D tentatively TRBD1 or TRBD2 (6 bases each). Germline CDR1 is SGHNT and CDR2 is YYREEE (reference sequence). V was clipped by 4 bases and J by 6 bases, with 18 bases between them. The CDR3 has 15 amino acids. The CDR3 DNA reads TGTGCCAGCAGCCCTGTGGGGGGCTCAGGGGATACGCAGTATTTT. This translates into CASSPVGGSGDTQYF. Looking up the rest from reference TRBV5-4 and TRBJ2-3 gives the full variable domain: ETGVTQSPTHLIKTRGQQVTLRCSSQSGHNTVSWYQQALGQGPQFIFQYYREEENGRGNFPPRFSGLQFPNYSSELNVNALELDDSALYLCASSPVGGSGDTQYFGPGTRLTVL.

The chain combines TRBV6-1 with TRBJ2-3; perhaps TRBD2 as D (6 bases). The V end was cut by 1 base, the J end by 0 bases, with 8 bases between. Germline V gene data show CDR1 as MNHNS and CDR2 as SASEGT. The CDR3 has 15 amino acids. The CDR3 reads CASSEGRGSTDTQYF. The CDR3 region has the DNA TGTGCCAGCAGTGAAGGGCGGGGAAGCACAGATACGCAGTATTTT.

This chain links TRBV29-1 with TRBJ1-3; D not resolved. Trimming removed 6 bases at V and 8 bases at J, with 11 bases between. Germline loops: CDR1 SQVTM, CDR2 ANQGSEA. The CDR3 extends over 11 amino acids. CDR3 in amino acids: CSVRKRHTIYF. CDR3 DNA sequence: TGCAGCGTCAGAAAACGACACACCATATATTTT.

CDR3 DNA: TGCAGCGTCCCCGGGCTCCTCCCTGGCGAGCAGTACTTC. Its translation is CSVPGLLPGEQYF. The genes are TRBV29-1 and TRBJ2-7; D unclear. The CDR3 consists of 13 residues. Trimming cost V 6 bases and J 6 bases, with 18 bases left between them. Germline CDR1 and CDR2: SQVTM and ANQGSEA.

The V call is TRBV7-8, the J call TRBJ1-1, with 8 bases aligning to TRBD1. Germline V gives CDR1 SGHVS, CDR2 FQNEAQ. After removal of 5 bases from V and 1 base from J, the junction contained 3 bases not matched to a gene. The CDR3 sequence is 14 residues long. This CDR3 reads CASSPDRGNTEAFF. CDR3 nucleotides: TGTGCCAGCAGCCCAGACAGGGGGAACACTGAAGCTTTCTTT.

The chain carries TRBV5-6 and TRBJ2-3; 15 positions match TRBD2. V gave up 3 bases and J gave up 4 bases; unmatched junction bases: 3. This CDR3 has 16 amino acids. CDR1 is SGHDT and CDR2 is YYEEEE in the germline V gene. CDR3 nucleotide sequence: TGTGCCAGCAGCTCTGGGACTAGCGGGAGGTCAGATACGCAGTATTTT. Protein: CASSSGTSGRSDTQYF.

This rearrangement joins TRBV7-3 to TRBJ1-1; 7 bases match TRBD1. The CDR3 contains 14 residues. Losses at the gene ends were 2 bases for V and 7 bases for J; bases not matched to a gene: 7. CDR1 is SGHTA, CDR2 FQGTGA, per germline. This CDR3 reads CASSLGTGTVEAFF. The DNA for the CDR3 is TGTGCCAGCAGCTTAGGCACCGGGACAGTTGAAGCTTTCTTT.

V usage is TRBV5-6 and J usage is TRBJ2-1; either TRBD1 or TRBD2 may fit D (5 bases each). V lost 4 bases and J 9 bases, leaving 11 bases between the germline ends. The CDR3 runs to 12 residues. Germline CDR1 is SGHDT and CDR2 is YYEEEE. The CDR3 sequence: CASSGLGVEQFF. CDR3 nucleotide sequence: TGTGCCAGCAGCGGACTGGGGGTTGAGCAGTTCTTC.

The V call is TRBV28, the J call TRBJ1-2, with D unclear. This CDR3 contains 14 residues. Germline lookup yields CDR1 MDHEN and CDR2 SYDVKM. V lost 3 bases and J 2 bases, leaving 10 bases between the germline ends. CDR3 DNA: TGTGCCAGCAGTTTTCAGGAGAGAAACTATGGCTACACCTTC. Translation: CASSFQERNYGYTF.

The chain combines TRBV6-1 with TRBJ1-2, with D tentatively TRBD1 (6 bases). The CDR3 sequence is 14 residues long. The V end lost 2 bases, the J end lost 3 bases, and 10 bases lay between the germline ends. The germline gives CDR1 MNHNS, CDR2 SASEGT. CDR3 nucleotide sequence: TGTGCCAGCAGTGAACAGGGGTGGGACTATGGCTACACCTTC. As protein: CASSEQGWDYGYTF.

This clone was detected only once. The chain joins TRBV27 to TRBJ2-4; 8 nucleotides agree with TRBD1. V shed 2 bases, J shed 6 bases, and the junction held 0 bases outside the gene matches. CDR3 length: 13 amino acids. Germline lookup yields CDR1 MNHEY and CDR2 SMNVEV (reference sequence). CDR3 DNA: TGTGCCAGCAGTTTACAGGGGGCAAACATTCAGTACTTC. Protein: CASSLQGANIQYF.

This rearrangement joins TRBV7-3 to TRBJ1-1; 8 bases map to TRBD1. From germline, CDR1 is SGHTA and CDR2 FQGTGA. V lost 2 bases to trimming and J lost 1 base; unmatched junction nucleotides: 0. There are 14 residues in the CDR3. In DNA form, the CDR3 reads TGTGCCAGCAGCTTAGACAGGGGGAACACTGAAGCTTTCTTT. Its protein is CASSLDRGNTEAFF.

The chain carries TRBV15 and TRBJ1-1; D unresolved. This CDR3 is built from 13 residues. Germline CDR1 and CDR2: LNHNV and YYDKDF (reference sequence). Trimming removed 4 bases at V and 5 bases at J, with 11 bases between. The CDR3, as DNA: TGTGCCACCAGCACCCTCGTGGGGACTGAAGCTTTCTTT. Translation: CATSTLVGTEAFF.

CDR3 sequence: CASSPLGSNQPQHF. DNA of the CDR3: TGTGCCAGCAGCCCCTTGGGAAGCAATCAGCCCCAGCATTTT. The chain uses TRBV9 and TRBJ1-5; D unclear. V was trimmed by 4 bases and J by 1 base, leaving 9 bases between them. The CDR3 covers 14 residues. CDR1 and CDR2 (germline): SGDLS, YYNGEE. Based on the CDR3 plus reference TRBV9 and TRBJ1-5, the full variable domain is DSGVTQTPKHLITATGQRVTLRCSPRSGDLSVYWYQQSLDQGLQFLIQYYNGEERAKGNILERFSAQQFPDLHSELNLSSLELGDSALYFCASSPLGSNQPQHFGDGTRLSIL.

The V gene is TRBV2, the J gene TRBJ1-4; D possibly corresponds to TRBD1 (6 bases). CDR1 is SNHLY and CDR2 is FYNNEI in the germline V gene. The CDR3 is 15 amino acids. Trimming removed 6 bases at V and 8 bases at J, with 19 bases between. CDR3 nucleotides: TGTGCCAGCAGACCCGGACAGTCCGTTATAGAAAAACTGTTTTTT. Its translation is CASRPGQSVIEKLFF.

In this sample, this clone turned up a few times. This rearrangement joins TRBV30 to TRBJ1-5, with D perhaps TRBD1 (5 bases). CDR3 length equals 14 residues. Deletions cut 0 bases from V and 6 bases from J, with 12 bases between. Germline CDR1 reads GTSNPN; CDR2 reads SVGIG (reference sequence). The chain's CDR3 is CAWSVQVSSQPQHF. DNA for the CDR3: TGTGCCTGGAGTGTACAGGTCTCCAGTCAGCCCCAGCATTTT.

The chain uses TRBV5-4 and TRBJ2-3, with D tentatively TRBD1 (5 bases). Trimming removed 5 bases at V and 4 bases at J, with 17 bases between. CDR1 and CDR2 (germline): SGHNT, YYREEE (reference sequence). The CDR3 runs 15 residues. Written as DNA, the CDR3 is TGTGCCAGCAGGGATAGGGGCGGCGCCCCAGATACGCAGTATTTT. Its translation: CASRDRGGAPDTQYF.

The chain combines TRBV27 with TRBJ1-1; tentatively, D is TRBD1 (5 bases). CDR3 length: 16 residues. Germline V gene sequence: CDR1 MNHEY, CDR2 SMNVEV (reference sequence). Trimming shortened V by 3 bases and J by 0 bases, and 14 bases separated the two germline ends. The CDR3 is CASSFNLGTMNTEAFF. The CDR3 DNA follows: TGTGCCAGCAGTTTCAATTTAGGGACCATGAACACTGAAGCTTTCTTT.

This clone was detected ten times or more. The chain employs TRBV28 and TRBJ1-1; D gene unclear. V was clipped by 4 bases and J by 1 base, with 10 bases between them. CDR1 is MDHEN and CDR2 is SYDVKM in the germline V gene. The CDR3 has 14 amino acids. The CDR3 bases are TGTGCCAGCAGTTCCCCGGCATCGAACACTGAAGCTTTCTTT. Protein sequence: CASSSPASNTEAFF.

The J gene is TRBJ1-2, the V gene TRBV2, with a weak D call TRBD1 (5 bases). This CDR3 has 13 amino acids. Between the trimmed V and J ends, which lost 7 bases and 10 bases, there was a span of 19 bases. Germline V gene lookup returns CDR1 SNHLY and CDR2 FYNNEI. CDR3 residues: CASNQQQTDTYTF. The CDR3 DNA reads as TGTGCCAGCAATCAACAGCAGACGGACACCTACACCTTC.

The V and J genes are TRBV11-2 and TRBJ1-1; possibly TRBD1 for D (6 bases). This CDR3 has 15 amino acids. V lost 0 bases and J lost 4, with 12 bases in between. Per the germline V gene, CDR1 is SGHAT and CDR2 is FQNNGV. The CDR3 region is CASSLEGGRGTEAFF. DNA of the CDR3: TGTGCCAGCAGCTTAGAGGGGGGGCGAGGCACTGAAGCTTTCTTT.

The chain carries TRBV29-1 and TRBJ2-7; no definite D call. Germline V gene lookup returns CDR1 SQVTM and CDR2 ANQGSEA. Deletions cut 4 bases from V and 6 bases from J, with 13 bases between. The CDR3 length is 12 residues. The CDR3 DNA sequence: TGCAGCGTTGTCAGGTTAGCCGGCGAGCAGTACTTC. Residues: CSVVRLAGEQYF.